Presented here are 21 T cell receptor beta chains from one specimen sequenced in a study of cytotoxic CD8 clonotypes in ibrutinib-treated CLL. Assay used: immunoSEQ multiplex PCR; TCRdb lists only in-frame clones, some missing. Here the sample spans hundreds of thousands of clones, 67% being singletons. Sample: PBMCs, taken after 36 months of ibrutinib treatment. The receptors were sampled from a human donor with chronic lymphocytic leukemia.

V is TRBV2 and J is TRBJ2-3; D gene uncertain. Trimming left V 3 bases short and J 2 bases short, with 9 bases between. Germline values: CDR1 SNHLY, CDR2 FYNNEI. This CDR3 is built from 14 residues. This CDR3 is CASSDSGTTDTQYF. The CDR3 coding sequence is TGTGCCAGCAGTGATTCGGGCACCACAGATACGCAGTATTTT.

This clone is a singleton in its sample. CDR3 loop: CASSPWLRGTYEQYF. CDR3 DNA: TGCGCCAGCAGCCCTTGGCTACGGGGGACCTACGAGCAGTACTTC. The chain is built from TRBV5-1 and TRBJ2-7; weak D call: TRBD2 (6 bases). This CDR3 is 15 amino acids long. CDR1 is SGHRS and CDR2 is YFSETQ in the germline V gene. The V and J ends lost 4 bases and 2 bases respectively, with 16 bases between them.

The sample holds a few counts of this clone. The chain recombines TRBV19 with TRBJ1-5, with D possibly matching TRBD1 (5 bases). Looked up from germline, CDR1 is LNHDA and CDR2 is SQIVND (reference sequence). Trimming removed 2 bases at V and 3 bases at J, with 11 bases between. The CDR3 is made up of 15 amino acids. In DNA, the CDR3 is TGTGCCAGTAGTATACTGGGGGTGGCCAATCAGCCCCAGCATTTT. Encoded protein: CASSILGVANQPQHF.

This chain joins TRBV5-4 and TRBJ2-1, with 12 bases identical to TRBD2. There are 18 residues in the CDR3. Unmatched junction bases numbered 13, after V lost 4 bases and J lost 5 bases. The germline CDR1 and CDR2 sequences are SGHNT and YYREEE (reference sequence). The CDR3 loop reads CASSPTPLLAGGNNEQFF. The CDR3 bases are TGTGCCAGCAGCCCAACCCCCCTTCTAGCGGGGGGGAACAATGAGCAGTTCTTC.

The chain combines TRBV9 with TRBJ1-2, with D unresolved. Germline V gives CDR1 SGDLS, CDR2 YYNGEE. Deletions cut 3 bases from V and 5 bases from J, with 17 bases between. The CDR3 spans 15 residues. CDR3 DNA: TGTGCCAGCAGCGCCACCGGGTCTGGGGTTTATGGCTACACCTTC. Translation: CASSATGSGVYGYTF.

The CDR3 protein is CASSTQRFGADTIYF. The CDR3 coding sequence is TGTGCCAGCAGTACACAGAGGTTCGGCGCGGACACCATATATTTT. The rearrangement joins TRBV6-6 to TRBJ1-3; no definite D call. V was shortened by 5 bases and J by 8 bases, with 19 bases between the two germline ends. CDR3 length: 15 residues. Looked up from germline, CDR1 is MNHNY and CDR2 is SVGAGI (reference sequence).

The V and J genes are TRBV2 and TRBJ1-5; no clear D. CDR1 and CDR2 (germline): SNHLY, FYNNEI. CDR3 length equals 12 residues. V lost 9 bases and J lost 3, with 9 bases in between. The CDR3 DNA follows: TGTGCCAGTTCAGGCACCAATCAGCCCCAGCATTTT. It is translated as CASSGTNQPQHF.

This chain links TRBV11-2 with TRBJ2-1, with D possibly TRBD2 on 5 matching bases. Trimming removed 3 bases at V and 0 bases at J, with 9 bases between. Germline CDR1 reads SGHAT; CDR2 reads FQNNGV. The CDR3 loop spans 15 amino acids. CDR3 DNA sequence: TGTGCCAGCAGCTTGAGCGGTCTCTCCTACAATGAGCAGTTCTTC. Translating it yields CASSLSGLSYNEQFF.

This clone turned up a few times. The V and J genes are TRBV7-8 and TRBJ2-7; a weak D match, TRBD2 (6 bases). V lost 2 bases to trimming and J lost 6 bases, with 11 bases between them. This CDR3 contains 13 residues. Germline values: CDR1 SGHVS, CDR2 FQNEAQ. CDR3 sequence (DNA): TGTGCCAGCAGCTTATTGAGGGGAGGCGAGCAGTACTTC. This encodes CASSLLRGGEQYF.

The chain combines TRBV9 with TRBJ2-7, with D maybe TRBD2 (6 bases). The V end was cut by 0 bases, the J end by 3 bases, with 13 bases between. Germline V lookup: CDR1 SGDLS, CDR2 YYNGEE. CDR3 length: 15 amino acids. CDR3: CASSVGLGGSYEQYF. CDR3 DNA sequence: TGTGCCAGCAGCGTAGGCCTCGGAGGGAGCTACGAGCAGTACTTC.

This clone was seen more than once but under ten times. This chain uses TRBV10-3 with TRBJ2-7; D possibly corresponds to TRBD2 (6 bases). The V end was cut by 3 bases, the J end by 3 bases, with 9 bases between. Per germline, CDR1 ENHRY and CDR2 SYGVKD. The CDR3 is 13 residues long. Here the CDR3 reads CAISDLGGYEQYF. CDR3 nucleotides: TGTGCCATCAGTGACCTCGGGGGCTACGAGCAGTACTTC.

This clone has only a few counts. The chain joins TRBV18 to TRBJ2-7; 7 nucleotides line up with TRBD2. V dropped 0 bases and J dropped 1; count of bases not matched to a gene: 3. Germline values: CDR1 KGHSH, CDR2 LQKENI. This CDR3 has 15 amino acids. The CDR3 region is CASSPPLRGSYEQYF. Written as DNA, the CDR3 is TGTGCCAGCTCACCACCGTTGCGGGGGTCCTACGAGCAGTACTTC.

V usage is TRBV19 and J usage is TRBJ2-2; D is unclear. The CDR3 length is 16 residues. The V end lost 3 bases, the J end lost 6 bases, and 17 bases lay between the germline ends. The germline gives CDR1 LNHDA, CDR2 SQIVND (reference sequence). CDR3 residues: CASSIRTLTVAGELFF. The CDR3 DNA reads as TGTGCCAGTAGTATTCGGACGTTAACCGTCGCCGGGGAGCTGTTTTTT.

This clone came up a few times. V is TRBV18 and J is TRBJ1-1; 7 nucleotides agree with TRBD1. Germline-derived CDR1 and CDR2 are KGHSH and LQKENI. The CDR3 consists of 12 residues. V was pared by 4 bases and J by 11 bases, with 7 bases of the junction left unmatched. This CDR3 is CASSLGGGDAFF. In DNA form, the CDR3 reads TGTGCCAGCTCACTAGGAGGGGGCGACGCTTTCTTT.

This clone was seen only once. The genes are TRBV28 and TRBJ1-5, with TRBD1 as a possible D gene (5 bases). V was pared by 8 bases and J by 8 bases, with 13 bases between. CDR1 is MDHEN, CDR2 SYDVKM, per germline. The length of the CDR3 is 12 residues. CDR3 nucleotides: TGTGCCAGCCGGGGGGGGGTTAAGCCCCAGCATTTT. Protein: CASRGGVKPQHF.

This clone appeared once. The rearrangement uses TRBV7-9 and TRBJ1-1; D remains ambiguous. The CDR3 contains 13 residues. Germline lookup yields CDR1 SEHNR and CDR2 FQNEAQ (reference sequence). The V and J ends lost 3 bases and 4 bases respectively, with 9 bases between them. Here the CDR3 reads CASSFPQFTEAFF. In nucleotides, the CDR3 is TGTGCCAGCAGCTTCCCACAGTTCACTGAAGCTTTCTTT.

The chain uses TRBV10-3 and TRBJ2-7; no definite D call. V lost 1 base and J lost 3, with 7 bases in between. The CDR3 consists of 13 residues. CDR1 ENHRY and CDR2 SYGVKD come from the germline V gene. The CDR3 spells CAISELPNYEQYF. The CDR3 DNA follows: TGTGCCATCAGTGAGTTGCCAAACTACGAGCAGTACTTC.

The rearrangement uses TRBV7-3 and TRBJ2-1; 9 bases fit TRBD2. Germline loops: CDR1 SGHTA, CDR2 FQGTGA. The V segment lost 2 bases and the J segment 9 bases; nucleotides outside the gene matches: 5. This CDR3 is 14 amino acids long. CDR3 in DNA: TGTGCCAGCAGCTTATTGGGACTAGCAACTGAGCAGTTCTTC. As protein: CASSLLGLATEQFF.

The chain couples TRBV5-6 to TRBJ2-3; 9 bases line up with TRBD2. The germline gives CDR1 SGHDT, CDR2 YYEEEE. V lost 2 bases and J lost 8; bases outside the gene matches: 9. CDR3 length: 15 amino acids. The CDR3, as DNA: TGTGCCAGCAGCTTTTTAGCGGGGGCGACGGGTACGCAGTATTTT. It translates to CASSFLAGATGTQYF.

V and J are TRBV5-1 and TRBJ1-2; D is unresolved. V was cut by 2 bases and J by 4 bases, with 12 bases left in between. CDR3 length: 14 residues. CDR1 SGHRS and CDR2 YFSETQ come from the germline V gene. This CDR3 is CASSLRVFSYGYTF. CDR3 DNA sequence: TGCGCCAGCAGCTTAAGGGTCTTTAGCTATGGCTACACCTTC.

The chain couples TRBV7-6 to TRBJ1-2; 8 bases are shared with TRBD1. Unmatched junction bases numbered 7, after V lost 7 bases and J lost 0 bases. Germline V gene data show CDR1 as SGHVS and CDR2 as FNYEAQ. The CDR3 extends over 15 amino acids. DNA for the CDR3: TGTGCCAGCACCTTTCGGGACAGGCCTAACTATGGCTACACCTTC. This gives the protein CASTFRDRPNYGYTF.